These T cell receptor beta chains were read from a single sample in a study of blood T cell repertoires in COVID-19. Assay: immunoSEQ multiplex PCR; the TCRdb copy retains only in-frame clones and omits some. The data contain roughly 160,000 clones, roughly 86% of them singletons. The material sequenced was peripheral blood. Receptors were obtained from a man aged 50 or older with active or convalescent COVID-19. Both conserved end residues are part of each CDR3. The order of the fields is clone size, J gene, D gene, V gene, CDR3 DNA, CDR3 protein. The D gene is left open where the match is weak. Size values are once, few and many counts, or a class for expanded clones, and some rows have none.

NA TRBJ2-7 NA TRBV6-4 TGTGCCAGCAGTGCTCGGGGTGGGTACGAGCAGTACTTC CASSARGGYEQYF
NA TRBJ1-2 TRBD1 TRBV4-3 TGCGCCAGCAGCCCTCCAGGGGGCGGCTACACCTTC CASSPPGGGYTF
NA TRBJ2-6 TRBD2 TRBV4-2 TGTGCCAGCAGCCAGGAACTAGCGGGGGGGTTCTCTGGGGCCAACGTCCTGACTTTC CASSQELAGGFSGANVLTF
NA TRBJ1-1 NA TRBV4-1 TGCGCCAGCAGCCAAGATAATTGGAACACTGAAGCTTTCTTT CASSQDNWNTEAFF
NA TRBJ1-1 NA TRBV5-5 TGTGCCAGCAGTCCTAGCCCCGATGGTGAAGCTTTCTTT CASSPSPDGEAFF
NA TRBJ1-3 TRBD1 TRBV7-9 TGTGCCAGCAGCCGGGACAGGGGGGTTGAGAACACCATATATTTT CASSRDRGVENTIYF
few TRBJ1-6 TRBD1 TRBV20-1 TGCAGTGCTAGTCCCACAGGGGGTGTCCGTCATTCACCCCTCCACTTT CSASPTGGVRHSPLHF
NA TRBJ1-2 TRBD1 TRBV3-1/TRBV3-2 TGTGCCAGCAGGAGACAGGGAGAGGACGGCTACACCTTC CASRRQGEDGYTF
NA TRBJ1-1 NA TRBV6-5 TGTGCCAGCAGGTTTGCACGGGGAGGTGGCACTGAAGCTTTCTTT CASRFARGGGTEAFF
NA TRBJ2-1 NA TRBV6-5 TGTGCCAGCAGTTACTCGGTGGCGGCTCCCAATGAGCAGTTCTTC CASSYSVAAPNEQFF
NA TRBJ2-7 TRBD1 TRBV7-2 TGTGCCAGCAGCCTCAGACAGGGCGGCAACGAGCAGTACTTC CASSLRQGGNEQYF
NA TRBJ1-6 NA TRBV19 TGTGCCAGTAGTATCGGGGAAACCTATAATTCACCCCTCCACTTT CASSIGETYNSPLHF
few TRBJ1-5 NA TRBV5-6 TGTGCCAGCAGCTGGGGCGGGGTGCATAGCAATCAGCCCCAGCATTTT CASSWGGVHSNQPQHF